What follows describes a single T cell receptor (beta chain). There are many counts of this clonotype. The clone's antigen remains unknown. Nothing much larger sits one base from this clone, and base qualities are not available. Deletion took 2 bases off V and 1 base off J, with a span of 11 bases between the germline ends. Looking up the germline V gene yields CDR1 SGHVS and CDR2 FQNEAQ. Inclusive of the bounding cysteine and phenylalanine, the CDR3 is 15 residues long. Just CDR3 DNA is preserved here, 45 bases in frame from base 1. Read against the paper, the sample's treatment or condition label means: live attenuated yellow fever vaccine strain. A standard Ficoll-Paque protocol was used to isolate PBMCs from peripheral blood. Dynabeads CD4 and CD8 positive selection kits were used to isolate the CD4 and CD8 T-cell fractions. RNA was extracted with TriZol from bulk PBMCs, CD4 and CD8 fractions, and dextramer-positive and dextramer-negative fractions.

The sample comes from a study of T cells after yellow fever vaccination (dated by TCRdb to between 2018 and 2021). At the level of the whole study: Libraries from fractions with low cell numbers were prepared with the SMART-Seq v4 Ultra Low Input RNA kit. To follow T-cell clones before and after primary and booster YFV17D yellow fever vaccination, bulk TCR alpha and beta repertoires were sequenced over time. The cohort comprised two healthy male donors, one aged 18 to 30 and one aged 30 to 40 years. Bulk PBMC replicates and cell subsets were isolated from blood drawn at multiple timepoints before and after both primary and secondary immunization.

TCR cDNA was synthesized by 5'RACE template switching, which introduced a universal primer site and unique molecular identifiers. Priming of cDNA synthesis was performed from both the TCR alpha and TCR beta constant segments. Library amplification involved two PCR steps, and the second step added sample barcodes and sequencing adapters. Sequencing of the libraries was done on either Illumina HiSeq 2500 (2x100 bp) or NovaSeq (2x150 bp). In the paper's pipeline: Reads were demultiplexed and collapsed into UMI consensus sequences with MIGEC, and V(D)J alignment was performed with MiXCR. Vaccine-responding clonotypes were identified with edgeR using replicate PBMC samples, with FDR below 0.01 and a log2 fold change above 5 up to day 15 being required. CD4 or CD8 identity was assigned to each bulk clonotype according to whether the clonotype was present at higher abundance in the sequenced CD4 repertoire or the sequenced CD8 repertoire. The public reads were quality trimmed at Q25 with fastp and then assembled into clones with MiXCR by TCRdb, keeping productive beta chains. Rows are unified per CDR3 protein, each entry keeping the most common DNA and genes. The V and J calls were determined by TCRdb, not by the authors. The sample yields about 150,000 distinct CDR3 sequences; roughly 6.7% were counted once. The ten largest clones represent under 0.8% of the sample.

Summary of the overall study and its limitations: Because only two donors were included in the study, the extent to which the findings can be generalized is limited. A small share of clonotypes was detected in both CD4 and CD8 compartments, with the overlap likely arising from convergent recombination. Computational filtering was required because FACS-sorted repertoires could contain abundant contaminating clonotypes from the bulk population. Compared with the primary T-cell response, the secondary T-cell response was weaker but faster, peaking on day 5 rather than day 15. Most clones expanded after primary vaccination (around 96% of CD4 and approximately 86% of CD8) were re-detected after the booster, suggesting that broad memory maintenance occurred.

This receptor chain uses TRBV7-8 and TRBJ1-1, with no reliable assignment of the D segment. The TCR comes from a man in his thirties or forties who received the YFV17D yellow fever vaccine. This material consisted of CD4+ T cells sorted from PBMCs, taken 10 days after the yellow fever booster vaccination. The CDR3 is CASSLNGQANTEAFF. The base sequence is TGTGCCAGCAGCTTAAACGGCCAGGCGAACACTGAAGCTTTCTTT.